This T cell receptor (beta chain) was sequenced during a study of identical twins (dated by TCRdb to the mid-2010s). Broadly, across the study: To test whether fetal clonotypes persist, this study deep-sequenced TCR alpha and beta repertoires from monozygotic twins, from unrelated adults of various ages, and from cord blood. To rule out contamination, replicate twin experiments were performed at different times with different library preparation protocols.

What the research found in general, with its limitations: Zero-insertion analyses could be partly confounded by invariant T cells such as MAIT and iNKT, though diverse VJ usage argued against such confounding for most clonotypes. The excess sharing between twins in beta out-of-frame sequences was weaker because fewer shared sequences reduced the signal-to-noise ratio. Compared with coincidental sharing between unrelated individuals, out-of-frame TCR alpha sequences shared between twins had an excess of sequences with low generation probability. Recombination models systematically underestimated out-of-frame TCR alpha sharing in monozygotic twins but agreed with sharing between unrelated individuals. Because the same donors could not be followed over many years, the conclusions depended on cross-sectional statistical analysis. Fewer insertions were carried by abundant cord blood beta clonotypes; a weaker similar trend was observed in young adult naive repertoires, while no such trend was observed in memory repertoires.

All donors were healthy Caucasians. Three pairs of female monozygotic twins, all aged about 18 to 30 years, made up the twin cohort. The RNA used for TCR libraries was isolated from peripheral blood mononuclear cells. Comment on this clonotype: Its antigen is still unknown. Base qualities are not at hand, and no much larger clone is one base apart.

CDR1 and CDR2 are read off the germline V gene as SGHRS and YFSETQ. The CDR3 starts with the cysteine, ends with the phenylalanine, and has 15 residues. CDR3 DNA only is kept here, 45 bases in frame from base 1. Unmatched junction bases come to 6, with V trimmed by 4 bases and J by 5 bases. Receptor amplification or capture employed 5' RACE. The instrument was an Illumina HiSeq 2000. A universal primer binding site was introduced by template switching, and a unique molecular identifier was present in the final cDNA, enabling accurate counting of TCR cDNA molecules. First-strand cDNA for TCR alpha and beta chains was synthesized from specific primers in the conserved constant-segment region. To control for contamination, each cDNA library was double barcoded with a SMART-Mk sample barcode plus Illumina barcodes. TruSeq adapter sequences and Illumina sample barcodes were added in two successive PCR steps. TCR alpha and beta cDNA libraries were sequenced on the Illumina HiSeq platform with custom primers. The authors processed their data as follows. MiGEC was used to process raw reads and extract unique molecular identifiers, and MiXCR was used to find CDR3 positions. For each individual, recombination models were inferred using an EM algorithm with the repgenHMM and IGoR tools. Shared clonotype analysis was performed with the tcR package in R, normalizing sharing by the product of cloneset sizes. To study raw recombination free of thymic and clonal selection effects, out-of-frame nonproductive sequences were analyzed. Using fastp at Q25 and MiXCR, TCRdb reprocessed the public reads and kept productive beta chains. Every entry covers one CDR3 protein and lists the most common genes and DNA from its rows. The V and J calls follow TCRdb's processing rather than the paper's. The sample has 600,000 to 850,000 distinct CDR3 sequences on record, 15% to 20% of them singletons. The ten largest clones capture 10% to 15% of the sample.

These data were also filed under a second study, of T cells expressing NK-cell markers. The second study's paper adds: Seven or eight donors provided sorted CD3+CD56+NKG2C+, CD3+CD56+NKG2C- and CD3+CD56-NKG2C+ T-cell subsets, whose TCR beta-chain repertoires were profiled. Seven of the eight sequenced donors were HCMV-seropositive and one was HCMV-seronegative. In several experiments an anti-gammadeltaTCR antibody was added to restrict sorting to alphabetaTCR-expressing T cells. In roughly 6 donors, the dominant CD3+CD56+NKG2C+ clonotypes ranked among the top 10 CD8+ clonotypes, making up roughly 1.0-7.0% of CD8+ T cells. Those dominant clonotypes were again the most abundant among CD3+CD56-NKG2C+ cells in a handful of donors, at about 28.3-60.1%. Whether the expanded NKG2C-expressing T cell clones were specific for HCMV antigens remained unclear. The eight sequenced donors were randomly selected healthy volunteers, three men and five women. HCMV serostatus was determined by detecting HCMV-specific IgG in serum with a commercial ELISA kit. For more than five donors, bulk peripheral blood T-cell repertoires were additionally sequenced from unsorted PBMC. MIGEC was used to demultiplex reads and group reads by UMI, and MiTCR was used to assemble and quantify clonotypes. To exclude erroneous sequences, only TCR cDNA sequences supported by at least two reads were retained. The tcR package was used for downstream repertoire analysis, and clonotypes were matched across fractions by CDR3 nucleotide sequence plus V segment. VDJmatch was used to annotate antigen specificity against VDJdb, with one amino acid substitution in CDR3 allowed.

Recombination joined TRBV5-1 with TRBJ1-6, and 7 bases in between align with TRBD1. What was sequenced was PBMCs. The TCR sequence derives from a woman younger than 30 in good health. The sequenced DNA: TGCGCCAGCAGCCTGACCGGGACAGATAATTCACCCCTCCACTTT. This gives the protein CASSLTGTDNSPLHF.